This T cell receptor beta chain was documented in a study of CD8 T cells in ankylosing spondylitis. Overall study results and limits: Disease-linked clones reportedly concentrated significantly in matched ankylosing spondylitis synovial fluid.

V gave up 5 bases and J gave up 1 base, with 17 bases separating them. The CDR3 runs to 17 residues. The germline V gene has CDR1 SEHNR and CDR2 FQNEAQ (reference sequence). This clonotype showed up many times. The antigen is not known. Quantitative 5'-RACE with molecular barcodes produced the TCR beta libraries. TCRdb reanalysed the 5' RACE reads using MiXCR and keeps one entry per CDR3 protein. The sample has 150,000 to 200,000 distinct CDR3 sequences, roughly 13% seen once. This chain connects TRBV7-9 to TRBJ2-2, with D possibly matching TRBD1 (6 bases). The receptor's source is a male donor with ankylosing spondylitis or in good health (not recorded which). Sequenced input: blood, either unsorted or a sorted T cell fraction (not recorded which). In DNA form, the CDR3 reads TGTGCCAGCAGCCCCCATAACGGACAGCAGAACACCGGGGAGCTGTTTTTT. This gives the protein CASSPHNGQQNTGELFF.